The clone carrying this T cell receptor (beta chain) was detected once. Its matching antigen is unknown. The data derive from a study of shared clonotypes between healthy human individuals. Points from the study as a whole: Clonotype sharing across several donors was observed for around 5.1% of naive CD4 clonotypes.

This CDR3 has 15 residues. The V and J ends lost 6 bases and 6 bases, in that order; junction bases with no gene match: 12. CDR1 and CDR2 from the germline V gene are SGHTS and YDEGEE. The donor population consisted of healthy HIV-negative adults with no recent acute infections or vaccinations. CD45RA-negative memory and CD45RA+ naive subsets were split from the CD4+ cells. Running of the assay took place at deep level. The repertoire was sequenced with immunoSEQ multiplex PCR; TCRdb's copy has only in-frame clones and lacks some. The repertoire holds hundreds of thousands of clones, about three quarters seen once, with less than 2% in the top ten.

Sequenced input: memory CD4+ T cells sorted from blood. Indicated subset: CD45RA-negative fraction. This receptor was obtained from a woman under 40 in good health. The chain carries TRBV5-8 and TRBJ1-2; 9 bases map to TRBD1. The CDR3 here is CASNLQGASLDGYTF. The CDR3 DNA reads TGTGCCAGCAATTTACAGGGGGCGTCTCTCGATGGCTACACCTTC.